The 27 T cell receptor beta chains listed next were all sequenced from one sample in a study of T cell responses to AZD1222 COVID-19 vaccine. Sequencing used immunoSEQ multiplex PCR; TCRdb keeps in-frame clones, though not all of them. The sample lists more than 150,000 clones; 85% to 90% were seen once. The input for sequencing was peripheral blood, taken on day 0 of AZD1222 vaccination. The receptors originated from an adult in good health.

CDR3 nucleotides: TGTGCCACCAAGGCTAGCGGGGCGAGCGAGACCCAGTACTTC. Its protein product is CATKASGASETQYF. The rearrangement links TRBV24-1 to TRBJ2-5, with 9 nucleotides matching TRBD2. The CDR3 is 14 residues long. Unmatched junction bases numbered 8, after V lost 8 bases and J lost 5 bases. Germline values: CDR1 KGHDR, CDR2 SFDVKD.

This clone was detected once. The CDR3 loop reads CASSEVGDYGYTF. The DNA of the CDR3 is TGTGCCAGCAGTGAAGTGGGGGACTATGGCTACACCTTC. J is TRBJ1-2 and V is TRBV6-1; possibly TRBD1 for D (5 bases). The CDR3 contains 13 residues. Germline V CDR1 and CDR2: MNHNS, SASEGT. V lost 1 base to trimming and J lost 3 bases, with 6 bases between them.

This chain connects TRBV6-5 to TRBJ1-6; D is perhaps TRBD1 (5 bases). The V gene lost 6 bases and the J gene lost 0 bases, with 9 bases spanning the gap. Per germline, CDR1 MNHEY and CDR2 SVGAGI. This CDR3 comprises 15 residues. The CDR3: CASSVDSSYNSPLHF. DNA of the CDR3: TGTGCCAGCAGCGTCGACAGCTCCTATAATTCACCCCTCCACTTT.

This chain joins TRBV28 and TRBJ2-7, with 8 bases aligning to TRBD2. The CDR3 loop spans 16 amino acids. The J segment lost 3 bases and the V segment lost 5 bases, leaving 12 bases of the junction unmatched. Per germline, CDR1 MDHEN and CDR2 SYDVKM. CDR3 in DNA: TGTGCCAGCAGTCCTTCGGGTAGCGGGGTCCTCTACGAGCAGTACTTC. Its protein product is CASSPSGSGVLYEQYF.

The sample holds one count of this clone. The chain employs TRBV6-2 or TRBV6-3 and TRBJ2-7, with 10 positions matching TRBD2. CDR3 length: 17 residues. Germline CDR1 is MNHEY and CDR2 is SVGEGT. Trimming cost V 0 bases and J 2 bases; bases outside gene matches: 7. The CDR3 is CASSYSSVAGGTYEQYF. CDR3 DNA sequence: TGTGCCAGCAGTTACTCGAGTGTAGCGGGGGGAACCTACGAGCAGTACTTC.

This sequence joins TRBV6-6 and TRBJ1-1, with D unclear. Trimming shortened V by 2 bases and J by 3 bases, and 10 bases separated the two germline ends. Per the germline V gene, CDR1 is MNHNY and CDR2 is SVGAGI (reference sequence). The CDR3 extends over 14 amino acids. CDR3 region: CASSYREGYTEAFF. The CDR3, as DNA: TGTGCCAGCAGTTACAGGGAAGGATACACTGAAGCTTTCTTT.

DNA for the CDR3: TGCAGTGCAGGGACAGCCTATGGCTACACCTTC. This sequence encodes CSAGTAYGYTF. This chain uses TRBV20-1 with TRBJ1-2, with 7 bases matching TRBD1. Germline V lookup: CDR1 DFQATT, CDR2 SNEGSKA (reference sequence). CDR3 length: 11 amino acids. The trim removed 6 bases at V and 4 bases at J, leaving 2 bases unmatched.

This clone was seen just once. This chain uses TRBV6-2 or TRBV6-3 with TRBJ2-3; D is unresolved. Germline V gene data show CDR1 as MNHEY and CDR2 as SVGEGT. The CDR3 sequence is 14 residues long. The germline V and J ends were trimmed by 6 bases and 5 bases, with 15 bases remaining between them. CDR3 sequence: CASSLNPPEDTQYF. In nucleotides, the CDR3 is TGTGCCAGCAGCCTCAACCCCCCAGAAGATACGCAGTATTTT.

This rearrangement joins TRBV7-9 to TRBJ2-7, with D unresolved. This CDR3 has 12 amino acids. In germline, CDR1 is SEHNR, CDR2 FQNEAQ (reference sequence). V gave up 7 bases and J gave up 0 bases, with 7 bases separating them. The DNA for the CDR3 is TGTGCCAGCACCTTCAGCTCCTACGAGCAGTACTTC. Protein: CASTFSSYEQYF.

The V and J genes are TRBV3-1 (or the pseudogene TRBV3-2) and TRBJ2-1; no clear D gene. Germline assignment: CDR1 LGHDT and CDR2 YNNKEL (reference sequence). The CDR3 is 15 amino acids. V shed 7 bases and J shed 3 bases, with 16 bases lying between them. DNA for the CDR3: TGTGCCAGCACACGAGGAAACAAGGACTACAATGAGCAGTTCTTC. It yields the protein CASTRGNKDYNEQFF.

The chain has TRBV5-1 and TRBJ1-3, with a weak D call TRBD1 (6 bases). This CDR3 has 17 residues. Trimming left V 4 bases short and J 0 bases short, with 17 bases between. Germline values: CDR1 SGHRS, CDR2 YFSETQ. The CDR3 spells CASSAARDTNSGNTIYF. CDR3 nucleotides: TGCGCCAGCAGCGCCGCGCGGGACACCAACTCTGGAAACACCATATATTTT.

The chain combines TRBV11-2 with TRBJ2-7, with D possibly TRBD2 on 5 matching bases. The germline gives CDR1 SGHAT, CDR2 FQNNGV. The CDR3 extends over 15 amino acids. V was trimmed by 3 bases and J by 3 bases, leaving 15 bases between them. The CDR3 sequence: CASSFLTTRDYEQYF. CDR3 coding DNA: TGTGCCAGCAGCTTCTTAACCACCCGGGACTACGAGCAGTACTTC. The whole variable domain, filled in from reference TRBV11-2 and TRBJ2-7, reads EAGVAQSPRYKIIEKRQSVAFWCNPISGHATLYWYQQILGQGPKLLIQFQNNGVVDDSQLPKDRFSAERLKGVDSTLKIQPAKLEDSAVYLCASSFLTTRDYEQYFGPGTRLTVT.

CDR3 DNA sequence: TGTGCCAGCAGCTTAATTGGGGGACAGGGCCCGAACACTGAAGCTTTCTTT. This codes for CASSLIGGQGPNTEAFF. The rearrangement links TRBV7-3 to TRBJ1-1; 9 bases agree with TRBD1. The CDR3 length is 17 residues. Germline V CDR1 and CDR2: SGHTA, FQGTGA. The V gene end was trimmed by 1 base and the J gene end by 1 base; junction bases not matched to a gene: 7. Variable domain in full (rest from reference TRBV7-3 and TRBJ1-1): GAGVSQTPSNKVTEKGKYVELRCDPISGHTALYWYRQSLGQGPEFLIYFQGTGAADDSGLPNDRFFAVRPEGSVSTLKIQRTERGDSAVYLCASSLIGGQGPNTEAFFGQGTRLTVV.

V usage is TRBV5-6 and J usage is TRBJ1-6; D remains ambiguous. Germline CDR1 and CDR2: SGHDT and YYEEEE. The CDR3 is 11 residues long. With 4 bases removed from V and 10 bases from J, the gap between germline ends came to 6 bases. The CDR3: CASSRESPLHF. The CDR3 bases are TGTGCCAGCAGCCGAGAGTCACCCCTCCACTTT.

The chain is built from TRBV12-5 and TRBJ2-5; D might be TRBD2 (5 bases). Trimming cost V 6 bases and J 4 bases, with 9 bases left between them. CDR3 size: 12 residues. Germline values: CDR1 LGHNT, CDR2 FRNRAP. DNA for the CDR3: TGTGCTAGTGGAAGGAGCGGAGAGACCCAGTACTTC. Protein product: CASGRSGETQYF.

The V call is TRBV19, the J call TRBJ2-7, with D perhaps assigned TRBD1 or TRBD2 (6 bases each). V was trimmed by 4 bases and J by 5 bases, leaving 12 bases between them. Germline assignment: CDR1 LNHDA and CDR2 SQIVND (reference sequence). This CDR3 has 13 amino acids. This CDR3 reads CASSTGAGHEQYF. In nucleotides, the CDR3 is TGTGCCAGTAGTACGGGGGCCGGCCACGAGCAGTACTTC.

The gene calls are TRBV27 and TRBJ2-6; perhaps TRBD1 as D (5 bases). The CDR3 consists of 16 residues. CDR1 and CDR2 from the germline V gene are MNHEY and SMNVEV (reference sequence). Between the trimmed V and J ends, which lost 5 bases and 0 bases, there was a span of 11 bases. The CDR3 region has the DNA TGTGCCAGCAGTGGGAAGGGGTACTCTGGGGCCAACGTCCTGACTTTC. The encoded protein is CASSGKGYSGANVLTF.

V and J are TRBV27 and TRBJ1-1; D is unclear. Germline CDR1 MNHEY, CDR2 SMNVEV (reference sequence). Trimming pared 6 bases from V and 1 base from J, leaving 9 bases between. CDR3 length: 13 residues. The CDR3 sequence is CASSPAWNTEAFF. In DNA form, the CDR3 reads TGTGCCAGCAGCCCGGCCTGGAACACTGAAGCTTTCTTT.

The V gene is TRBV7-2, the J gene TRBJ1-6, with a possible D match to TRBD1 (6 bases). There are 15 residues in the CDR3. The V and J ends lost 1 base and 13 bases respectively, with 17 bases between them. In germline, CDR1 is SGHTA, CDR2 FQGNSA. Here the CDR3 reads CASSLGGGTGRPLHF. CDR3 in DNA: TGTGCCAGCAGCTTAGGGGGCGGTACAGGGAGGCCCCTCCACTTT.

The CDR3: CASSWGTGDTGELFF. For the CDR3, the DNA is TGTGCCAGCAGCTGGGGGACAGGGGATACCGGGGAGCTGTTTTTT. The rearrangement links TRBV7-6 to TRBJ2-2, with TRBD1 matching 10 bases. The ends lost 4 bases at V and 5 bases at J; junction bases unmatched: 4. The V gene's germline CDR1 is SGHVS and CDR2 FNYEAQ. The CDR3 is 15 amino acids.

V gene TRBV6-4 combines with J gene TRBJ1-2; a weak D match, TRBD1 (6 bases). Germline lookup yields CDR1 MRHNA and CDR2 SNTAGT. V lost 0 bases and J lost 4, with 9 bases in between. The CDR3 is 14 residues long. For the CDR3, the DNA is TGTGCCAGCAGTGACTCGGCCAGGGGCTATGGCTACACCTTC. This sequence encodes CASSDSARGYGYTF.

This clone was picked up one time. The V and J genes are TRBV27 and TRBJ1-2; D is perhaps TRBD1 (5 bases). The CDR3 is made up of 16 amino acids. Per the germline V gene, CDR1 is MNHEY and CDR2 is SMNVEV (reference sequence). V was cut by 3 bases and J by 2 bases, with 16 bases left in between. CDR3 sequence (DNA): TGTGCCAGCAGTTTGAGCCCCGCGACAGTGAACTATGGCTACACCTTC. This encodes CASSLSPATVNYGYTF.

The CDR3 coding sequence is TGTGCCAGCAGCTCACGGGACGCCACCTACGAGCAGTACTTC. This codes for CASSSRDATYEQYF. This chain links TRBV5-6 with TRBJ2-7; D possibly matches TRBD1 or TRBD2 (5 bases each). V lost 3 bases and J lost 2, with 12 bases in between. This CDR3 comprises 14 residues. CDR1 SGHDT and CDR2 YYEEEE come from the germline V gene.

The J gene is TRBJ2-5, the V gene TRBV9; tentative D call: TRBD1 (6 bases). The V gene's germline CDR1 is SGDLS and CDR2 YYNGEE. This CDR3 has 16 amino acids. Trimming left V 0 bases short and J 2 bases short, with 14 bases between. In DNA form, the CDR3 reads TGTGCCAGCAGCGTAGTTGGCAGGGGAAATCAAGAGACCCAGTACTTC. It encodes CASSVVGRGNQETQYF.

The V gene is TRBV13, the J gene TRBJ2-3, with D possibly called TRBD1 or TRBD2 (5 bases each). The V gene's germline CDR1 is PRHDT and CDR2 FYEKMQ (reference sequence). The CDR3 is 12 amino acids. Deletions cut 5 bases from V and 10 bases from J, with 13 bases between. This chain's CDR3 is CASSPGTAAQYF. The CDR3 DNA sequence: TGTGCCAGCAGCCCGGGGACGGCTGCGCAGTATTTT.

CDR3 DNA: TGTGCCAGCAGCCCGGGGGGAGGGCAGCCCCAGCATTTT. It encodes CASSPGGGQPQHF. This rearrangement joins TRBV11-2 to TRBJ1-5; tentative D call: TRBD1 (5 bases). V gave up 5 bases and J gave up 7 bases, with 12 bases separating them. The CDR3 extends over 13 amino acids. Looked up from germline, CDR1 is SGHAT and CDR2 is FQNNGV.

This clone was counted only a few times. V gene TRBV9 combines with J gene TRBJ2-7; perhaps TRBD1 as D (6 bases). The CDR3 has 16 residues. Germline V lookup: CDR1 SGDLS, CDR2 YYNGEE. V was shortened by 4 bases and J by 4 bases, with 21 bases between the two germline ends. Here the CDR3 reads CASSSDGTIKQYEQYF. As DNA, the CDR3 is TGTGCCAGCAGCTCGGACGGGACAATAAAGCAGTACGAGCAGTACTTC.